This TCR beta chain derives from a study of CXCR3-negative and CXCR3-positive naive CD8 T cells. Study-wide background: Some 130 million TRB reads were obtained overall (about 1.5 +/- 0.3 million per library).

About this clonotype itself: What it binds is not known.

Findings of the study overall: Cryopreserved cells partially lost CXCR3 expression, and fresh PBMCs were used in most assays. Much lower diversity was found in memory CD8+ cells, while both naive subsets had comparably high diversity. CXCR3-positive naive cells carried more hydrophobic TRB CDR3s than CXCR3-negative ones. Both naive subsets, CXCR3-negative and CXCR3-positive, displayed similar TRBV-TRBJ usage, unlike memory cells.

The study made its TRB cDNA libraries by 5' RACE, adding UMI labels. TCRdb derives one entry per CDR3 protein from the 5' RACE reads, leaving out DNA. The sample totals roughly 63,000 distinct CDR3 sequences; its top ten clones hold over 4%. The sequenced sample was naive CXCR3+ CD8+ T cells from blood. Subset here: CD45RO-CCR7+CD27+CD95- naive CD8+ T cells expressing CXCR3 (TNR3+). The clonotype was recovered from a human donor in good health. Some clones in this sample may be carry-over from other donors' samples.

CDR3 loop: CASSLGTGSYEQYF. The chain uses TRBV4-1 and TRBJ2-7; TCRdb's assignment of TRBD1 cannot be checked, as there is no DNA. Germline V gene data show CDR1 as MGHRA and CDR2 as YSYEKL. This CDR3 region has 14 residues.